These T cell receptor beta chains were read from a single sample in a study of blood T cell repertoires in COVID-19. Repertoires were generated with immunoSEQ multiplex PCR, while TCRdb's copy carries only in-frame clones and drops some. The table includes almost 350,000 clones, approximately 89% detected once. Sequenced input: peripheral blood. The receptor set was obtained from an older woman with COVID-19, enrolled during active disease. The CDR3 runs from the conserved cysteine through the conserved F or W. Fields, in order: J gene, D gene, clone size, V gene, CDR3 protein, CDR3 DNA. The D gene is left open where the match is weak. Rows may omit the clone size; those that give it use once, few, many or a size class.

J: TRBJ1-4
D: TRBD1
size: .
V: TRBV5-6
CDR3: CASSSTGHNEKLFF
DNA: TGTGCCAGCAGCTCGACAGGGCATAATGAAAAACTGTTTTTT

J: TRBJ1-6
D: TRBD1
size: .
V: TRBV11-2
CDR3: CASSLLRGQGATPLHF
DNA: TGTGCCAGCAGCTTACTTCGGGGACAGGGGGCGACACCCCTCCACTTT

J: TRBJ1-3
D: .
size: .
V: TRBV7-9
CDR3: CASSFYGGDTIYF
DNA: TGTGCCAGCAGCTTCTACGGCGGAGACACCATATATTTT

J: TRBJ1-6
D: .
size: .
V: TRBV7-3
CDR3: CASSLFGRREDSPLHF
DNA: TGTGCCAGCAGCTTATTTGGGCGCAGGGAGGATTCACCCCTCCACTTT

J: TRBJ2-2
D: .
size: .
V: TRBV13
CDR3: CASSTVDSSGELFF
DNA: TGTGCCAGCAGCACCGTCGACAGCTCCGGGGAGCTGTTTTTT

J: TRBJ1-4
D: TRBD1
size: .
V: TRBV30
CDR3: CAWSAMTGYEKLFF
DNA: TGTGCCTGGAGTGCCATGACAGGGTACGAAAAACTGTTTTTT

J: TRBJ2-5
D: TRBD2
size: .
V: TRBV12-3/TRBV12-4
CDR3: CASRGEQETQYF
DNA: TGTGCCAGCCGGGGGGAACAAGAGACCCAGTACTTC

J: TRBJ1-1
D: .
size: .
V: TRBV7-9
CDR3: CASSLAGSSGGSGAFF
DNA: TGTGCCAGCAGCTTAGCCGGGTCATCGGGGGGCTCGGGAGCTTTCTTT

J: TRBJ1-1
D: .
size: .
V: TRBV6-5
CDR3: CASSYGAATEAFF
DNA: TGTGCCAGCAGTTACGGGGCAGCCACTGAAGCTTTCTTT

J: TRBJ2-1
D: TRBD1
size: .
V: TRBV7-9
CDR3: CASSPGTGYNEQFF
DNA: TGTGCCAGCAGCCCCGGGACAGGATACAATGAGCAGTTCTTC

J: TRBJ2-7
D: .
size: .
V: TRBV20-1
CDR3: CSASGRLAYEQYF
DNA: TGCAGTGCTAGTGGCAGGTTAGCCTACGAGCAGTACTTC

J: TRBJ1-2
D: TRBD1
size: .
V: TRBV6-5
CDR3: CASSSLSTGGNYGYTF
DNA: TGTGCCAGCAGTTCCCTATCGACAGGGGGAAACTATGGCTACACCTTC

J: TRBJ1-2
D: .
size: once
V: TRBV5-1
CDR3: CASSLVAVGGCGYTF
DNA: TGCGCCAGCAGCTTGGTGGCAGTCGGGGGATGCGGCTACACCTTC

J: TRBJ1-2
D: TRBD1
size: .
V: TRBV27
CDR3: CASRRTGKHYGYTF
DNA: TGTGCCAGCAGGAGGACAGGGAAACACTATGGCTACACCTTC

J: TRBJ1-2
D: .
size: .
V: TRBV3-1/TRBV3-2
CDR3: CASSQGVYGYTF
DNA: TGTGCCAGCAGCCAAGGAGTCTATGGCTACACCTTC

J: TRBJ1-1
D: .
size: .
V: TRBV10-3
CDR3: CAISRGGNTEAFF
DNA: TGTGCCATCAGCCGGGGGGGGAACACTGAAGCTTTCTTT

J: TRBJ2-7
D: TRBD1
size: .
V: TRBV19
CDR3: CASSVDRGEDEQYF
DNA: TGTGCCAGTAGTGTGGACAGGGGGGAGGACGAGCAGTACTTC

J: TRBJ1-6
D: TRBD1
size: few
V: TRBV7-9
CDR3: CASSSWTGGRYNSPLHF
DNA: TGTGCCAGCAGCTCCTGGACAGGGGGACGCTATAATTCACCCCTCCACTTT

J: TRBJ2-3
D: .
size: once
V: TRBV5-1
CDR3: CASSVQGSADTQYF
DNA: TGCGCCAGCTCAGTACAGGGTAGCGCAGATACGCAGTATTTT

J: TRBJ1-6
D: .
size: .
V: TRBV7-3
CDR3: CASSQGRMGNSPLHF
DNA: TGTGCCAGCAGCCAGGGCAGGATGGGGAATTCACCCCTCCACTTT

J: TRBJ2-1
D: TRBD2
size: .
V: TRBV5-1
CDR3: CASSPLSGGRSDEQFF
DNA: TGCGCCAGCAGCCCGCTTAGCGGGGGCAGGAGCGATGAGCAGTTCTTC

J: TRBJ1-3
D: .
size: .
V: TRBV10-3
CDR3: CAIKEKSSGNTIYF
DNA: TGTGCCATCAAGGAGAAGAGCTCTGGAAACACCATATATTTT

J: TRBJ1-6
D: .
size: .
V: TRBV14
CDR3: CASSQVIQSNSPLHF
DNA: TGTGCCAGCAGCCAAGTAATACAGTCAAATTCACCCCTCCACTTT

J: TRBJ1-3
D: TRBD1
size: .
V: TRBV11-2
CDR3: CASSHEGQVAGNTIYF
DNA: TGTGCCAGCAGCCACGAGGGACAGGTAGCTGGAAACACCATATATTTT

J: TRBJ2-5
D: TRBD2
size: once
V: TRBV7-2
CDR3: CASSLAPPIAGRPPGETQYF
DNA: TGTGCCAGCAGCTTAGCCCCACCTATAGCGGGGAGACCGCCGGGGGAGACCCAGTACTTC

J: TRBJ2-3
D: .
size: .
V: TRBV5-1
CDR3: CASSLVGGGTDTQYF
DNA: TGCGCCAGCAGCTTGGTCGGGGGAGGCACAGATACGCAGTATTTT

J: TRBJ1-5
D: .
size: few
V: TRBV20-1
CDR3: CSASRGRGEQPQHF
DNA: TGCAGTGCTAGTCGCGGCAGGGGCGAACAGCCCCAGCATTTT

J: TRBJ1-3
D: .
size: .
V: TRBV7-2
CDR3: CASSQGHSSGNTIYF
DNA: TGTGCCAGCAGCCAGGGACACAGCTCTGGAAACACCATATATTTT

J: TRBJ1-4
D: TRBD1
size: .
V: TRBV5-1
CDR3: CASSFGQGWEKLFF
DNA: TGCGCCAGCAGCTTTGGACAGGGTTGGGAAAAACTGTTTTTT

J: TRBJ1-2
D: .
size: .
V: TRBV20-1
CDR3: CSASVEGGYTF
DNA: TGCAGTGCTAGTGTCGAGGGTGGCTACACCTTC

J: TRBJ1-2
D: TRBD1
size: .
V: TRBV18
CDR3: CASSPLSGGEGYTF
DNA: TGTGCCAGCTCACCCCTTTCAGGGGGAGAGGGCTACACCTTC

J: TRBJ2-1
D: .
size: .
V: TRBV20-1
CDR3: CSASVGGGSSYNEQFF
DNA: TGCAGTGCTAGTGTTGGCGGGGGCAGCTCCTACAATGAGCAGTTCTTC

J: TRBJ2-5
D: .
size: .
V: TRBV30
CDR3: CAWSRQGGETQYF
DNA: TGTGCCTGGAGTCGGCAGGGAGGAGAGACCCAGTACTTC

J: TRBJ2-5
D: TRBD2
size: .
V: TRBV2
CDR3: CASSTGTSGETQYF
DNA: TGTGCCAGCAGTACCGGGACTAGCGGAGAGACCCAGTACTTC

J: TRBJ2-7
D: .
size: .
V: TRBV27
CDR3: CASSLWQRRGLQNYEQYF
DNA: TGTGCCAGCAGTTTATGGCAACGGAGGGGCTTACAGAACTACGAGCAGTACTTC

J: TRBJ1-1
D: .
size: .
V: TRBV5-1
CDR3: CASSLGQATTEAFF
DNA: TGCGCCAGCAGCTTGGGACAGGCGACAACTGAAGCTTTCTTT

J: TRBJ1-5
D: .
size: .
V: TRBV12-3/TRBV12-4
CDR3: CASSFARQPQHF
DNA: TGTGCCAGCAGTTTTGCTAGGCAGCCCCAGCATTTT